This is a list of T cell receptor beta chains from one sample in a study of cytomegalovirus exposure and HLA in healthy donors. Here immunoSEQ multiplex PCR was the method, and the copy in TCRdb shows in-frame clones only, minus some. The sample has around 150,000 clones. Material for sequencing was PBMCs. These receptors came from a man younger than 45 in good health and CMV-seronegative. Both conserved end residues are part of each CDR3. A D gene is named only where the DNA matches it firmly.

V	D	J	DNA	CDR3
TRBV19	-	TRBJ1-5	TGTGCCAGTAGTCGTAACCTAGGGCCCCAGCATTTT	CASSRNLGPQHF
TRBV28	-	TRBJ1-6	TGTGCCAGCAGTCCCGGACAGCCACCCCTCCACTTT	CASSPGQPPLHF
TRBV30	-	TRBJ1-1	TGTGCCTGGAGTGTAACGGGGAGCACTGAAGCTTTCTTT	CAWSVTGSTEAFF
TRBV10-1	-	TRBJ2-7	TGCGCCAGCAGTGAGCCGGGCCGGGATGGCACCTACGAGCAGTACTTC	CASSEPGRDGTYEQYF
TRBV5-4	TRBD2	TRBJ2-3	TGTGCCAGCAGCGCCACTAGCGGCACAGATACGCAGTATTTT	CASSATSGTDTQYF
TRBV5-1	TRBD1	TRBJ2-2	TGCGCCAGCAGCTTGGGACAGGGAAACACCGGGGAGCTGTTTTTT	CASSLGQGNTGELFF
TRBV7-2	-	TRBJ2-5	TGTGCCAGCAGCTTAGCAGAGTACCAAGAGACCCAGTACTTC	CASSLAEYQETQYF
TRBV6-4	-	TRBJ1-5	TGTGCCAGCAGTGACGGGACTACGGGCAATCAGCCCCAGCATTTT	CASSDGTTGNQPQHF
TRBV28	-	TRBJ2-7	TGTGCCAGCAGTTCCACAGGTCAGGGCGCCTACGAGCAGTACTTC	CASSSTGQGAYEQYF
TRBV6-6	-	TRBJ2-7	TGTGCCAGCAGCAACGAGGCGGGCGGCTCCTACGAGCAGTACTTC	CASSNEAGGSYEQYF
TRBV6-6	TRBD1	TRBJ1-6	TGTGCCAGCAAAAAGGACAGGGACAGGTCACCCCTCCACTTT	CASKKDRDRSPLHF
TRBV11-2	-	TRBJ2-7	TGTGCCAGCAGCTTAGATCAAGCCGTTTCCTACGAGCAGTACTTC	CASSLDQAVSYEQYF
TRBV5-1	TRBD1	TRBJ1-2	TGCGCCAGCAGCCTGGGGACAGGGGGCTATACTAACTATGGCTACACCTTC	CASSLGTGGYTNYGYTF
TRBV7-2	TRBD2	TRBJ2-1	TGTGCCAGCAGCTTATCAGGGACTAGCGGGACTAATGAGCAGTTCTTC	CASSLSGTSGTNEQFF
TRBV28	-	TRBJ2-4	TGTGCCAGCAGGGCTAGTCCTCAAGGGGTTCAGTACTTC	CASRASPQGVQYF
TRBV7-9	TRBD2	TRBJ2-7	TGTGCCAGCAGCGGAAGTGGGACTAGCGGTTCCTACGAGCAGTACTTC	CASSGSGTSGSYEQYF
TRBV28	TRBD1	TRBJ2-2	TGTGCCAGCAGTTTAGGGACAGAGAACACCGGGGAGCTGTTTTTT	CASSLGTENTGELFF
TRBV19	TRBD1	TRBJ2-3	TGTGCCAGTAGTCCGGACAGGGGGGGCACAGATACGCAGTATTTT	CASSPDRGGTDTQYF
TRBV5-1	TRBD2	TRBJ2-1	TGCGCCAGCAGCTTGGACGCGGGAGTAACTGGTGAGCAGTTCTTC	CASSLDAGVTGEQFF
TRBV5-1	TRBD1	TRBJ1-6	TGCGCCAGCAGCGAAGGACAGGGAAGTTCACCCCTCCACTTT	CASSEGQGSSPLHF
TRBV10-1	TRBD2	TRBJ2-7	TGCGCCAGCAGTGATAGGACTAGGCCCCTGGGCGAGCAGTACTTC	CASSDRTRPLGEQYF
TRBV18	-	TRBJ2-7	TGTGCCAGCTCCCGCGAGACTAGCTCCTACGAGCAGTACTTC	CASSRETSSYEQYF
TRBV19	-	TRBJ2-7	TGTGCCAGTAGTCCGGGGACTTCTCGAGCCTACGAGCAGTACTTC	CASSPGTSRAYEQYF
TRBV5-4	-	TRBJ1-1	TGTGCCAGCAGCGACAGGAACACTGAAGCTTTCTTT	CASSDRNTEAFF
TRBV6-5	-	TRBJ2-3	TGTGCCAGCAGTGGCAGGGTAACAGATACGCAGTATTTT	CASSGRVTDTQYF
TRBV7-8	-	TRBJ1-1	TGTGCCAGCAGCTTAGTCACGGGAAGGTGGAGCACTGAAGCTTTCTTT	CASSLVTGRWSTEAFF
TRBV5-8	-	TRBJ2-7	TGTGCCAGCAGCTTGGTATTGAGCTCCTACGAGCAGTACTTC	CASSLVLSSYEQYF
TRBV7-9	TRBD1	TRBJ1-2	TGTGCCAGCAGCCTTTCCGGGACAGAGATCTATGGCTACACCTTC	CASSLSGTEIYGYTF
TRBV7-8	TRBD1	TRBJ1-3	TGTGCCAGCAGTTTACAGGGGTTATCAGGAAACACCATATATTTT	CASSLQGLSGNTIYF
TRBV4-1	TRBD1	TRBJ1-1	TGCGCCAGCAGGCGGGGGACAGGAGCTATGAACACTGAAGCTTTCTTT	CASRRGTGAMNTEAFF
TRBV5-1	-	TRBJ1-1	TGCGCCAGCAGCAGCAGGGGCCCGGGGACTGAAGCTTTCTTT	CASSSRGPGTEAFF